Below, 29 T cell receptor beta chains from the same sample are listed, as sequenced in a study of blood T cell repertoires in COVID-19. Some clones are missing from TCRdb's copy, which holds only in-frame ones; the method was immunoSEQ multiplex PCR. The data show 95,000 to 150,000 clones, roughly 90% seen once. Specimen: peripheral blood. Receptor source: a man over 45 with acute or convalescent COVID-19.

J is TRBJ2-7 and V is TRBV18; the match to TRBD1 covers 7 bases. Germline V gives CDR1 KGHSH, CDR2 LQKENI. V gave up 4 bases and J gave up 6 bases; unmatched junction bases: 3. The CDR3 is 12 residues long. CDR3 coding DNA: TGTGCCAGCTCACAGGGGACAGTCGAGCAGTACTTC. Protein product: CASSQGTVEQYF. Together with reference TRBV18 and TRBJ2-7, the CDR3 gives the full variable domain: NAGVMQNPRHLVRRRGQEARLRCSPMKGHSHVYWYRQLPEEGLKFMVYLQKENIIDESGMPKERFSAEFPKEGPSILRIQQVVRGDSAAYFCASSQGTVEQYFGPGTRLTVT.

V gene TRBV7-2 combines with J gene TRBJ2-2, with 13 bases lining up with TRBD2. V shed 4 bases, J shed 2 bases, and the junction held 1 base outside the gene matches. The CDR3 covers 16 residues. Per the germline V gene, CDR1 is SGHTA and CDR2 is FQGNSA. The CDR3 loop reads CASSSGLAGNTGELFF. The CDR3 DNA sequence: TGTGCCAGCAGCTCGGGACTAGCGGGAAACACCGGGGAGCTGTTTTTT.

The chain recombines TRBV29-1 with TRBJ2-5; unclear D gene. This CDR3 has 13 residues. Trimming removed 3 bases from V and 1 base from J, with 9 bases in between. CDR1 SQVTM and CDR2 ANQGSEA come from the germline V gene. The CDR3 DNA reads TGCAGCGTTGATCCCGCGTCCCAAGAGACCCAGTACTTC. Translating it yields CSVDPASQETQYF.

V usage is TRBV5-1 and J usage is TRBJ1-2, with D perhaps matching TRBD1 (6 bases). V dropped 2 bases and J dropped 4 bases, with 15 bases sitting between them. Germline assignment: CDR1 SGHRS and CDR2 YFSETQ. This CDR3 comprises 15 residues. CDR3: CASSFAPTRGYGYTF. CDR3 nucleotide sequence: TGCGCCAGCAGCTTTGCCCCTACCAGGGGCTATGGCTACACCTTC.

The chain has TRBV27 and TRBJ1-5; tentatively, D is TRBD1 (5 bases). Deletions cut 6 bases from V and 2 bases from J, with 17 bases between. The CDR3 loop spans 16 amino acids. Germline CDR1 and CDR2: MNHEY and SMNVEV (reference sequence). The CDR3 bases are TGTGCCAGCAGCCGAGACGGGGGACTTGGCAATCAGCCCCAGCATTTT. It specifies CASSRDGGLGNQPQHF.

The V call is TRBV19, the J call TRBJ2-5; 11 nucleotides agree with TRBD1. The V segment lost 5 bases and the J segment 4 bases; nucleotides outside the gene matches: 6. There are 15 residues in the CDR3. CDR1 is LNHDA and CDR2 is SQIVND in the germline V gene (reference sequence). CDR3 residues: CASSGRDRGRETQYF. CDR3 DNA: TGTGCCAGTAGTGGCCGGGACAGGGGGAGAGAGACCCAGTACTTC.

The CDR3 bases are TGTGCCAGTAGTGGGGACAGTGCTAGCACAGATACGCAGTATTTT. Its protein product is CASSGDSASTDTQYF. The genes are TRBV19 and TRBJ2-3; 7 bases are shared with TRBD1. J was trimmed by 0 bases and V by 5 bases; bases with no gene match: 5. This CDR3 contains 15 residues. Germline-derived CDR1 and CDR2 are LNHDA and SQIVND (reference sequence).

J is TRBJ1-5 and V is TRBV18, with 8 bases identical to TRBD1. The CDR3 is made up of 17 amino acids. With 3 bases clipped from V and 0 bases from J, the junction kept 7 bases outside the gene matches. The germline V gene encodes CDR1 KGHSH and CDR2 LQKENI. In nucleotides, the CDR3 is TGTGCCAGCTCACCCGGGACAGGAGTTTATAGCAATCAGCCCCAGCATTTT. It is translated as CASSPGTGVYSNQPQHF.

The chain has TRBV4-1 and TRBJ1-1; the match to TRBD1 covers 10 bases. V shed 5 bases, J shed 5 bases, and the junction held 14 bases outside the gene matches. CDR1 MGHRA and CDR2 YSYEKL come from the germline V gene. This CDR3 contains 17 residues. In DNA form, the CDR3 reads TGCGCCAGCAGCTCCCGACAGGGGGCGAGATCTCTAACTGAAGCTTTCTTT. Translating it yields CASSSRQGARSLTEAFF.

V and J are TRBV4-3 and TRBJ2-1; weak D call: TRBD1 (5 bases). With 0 bases removed from V and 4 bases from J, the gap between germline ends came to 10 bases. Per the germline V gene, CDR1 is LGHNA and CDR2 is YSLEER. The CDR3 sequence is 15 residues long. The CDR3 DNA sequence: TGCGCCAGCAGCCAAGATCGGACACCTTACAATGAGCAGTTCTTC. Residues: CASSQDRTPYNEQFF.

This rearrangement joins TRBV21-1 to TRBJ1-2; the table gives TRBD1 as D, unverified against the DNA. TRBV21-1 is a pseudogene segment. This CDR3 contains 14 residues. CDR3 residues: CASSFHGQTDGYTF. In nucleotides, the CDR3 is TGTGCCAGCAGCTTCCACGGACAGACGGATGGCTACACCTTC.

About this clone: Additional DNA sequences in this sample encode the identical CDR3. V gene TRBV5-8 combines with J gene TRBJ2-1; D perhaps matches TRBD1 (5 bases). Trimming cost V 0 bases and J 0 bases, with 10 bases left between them. CDR3 length: 16 residues. Germline V lookup: CDR1 SGHTS, CDR2 YDEGEE. CDR3 sequence: CASSLGQLSSYNEQFF. CDR3 sequence (DNA): TGTGCCAGCAGCTTGGGACAGCTCAGCTCCTACAATGAGCAGTTCTTC.

This clone is a singleton in its sample. This chain connects TRBV5-4 to TRBJ2-3; TRBD2 aligns across 7 bases. The germline gives CDR1 SGHNT, CDR2 YYREEE (reference sequence). There are 16 residues in the CDR3. Trimming cost V 0 bases and J 2 bases; bases outside gene matches: 6. Here the CDR3 reads CASSLVVGGITDTQYF. DNA for the CDR3: TGTGCCAGCAGCTTGGTCGTGGGGGGGATCACAGATACGCAGTATTTT.

The chain couples TRBV23-1 to TRBJ1-1, with a possible D match to TRBD1 (5 bases). TRBV23-1 is identified as an open reading frame with a role that is uncertain. The CDR3 totals 14 residues. V was clipped by 3 bases and J by 4 bases, with 12 bases between them. The CDR3 loop reads CASSHPLTVTEAFF. The CDR3 DNA is TGCGCCAGCAGTCACCCCCTGACAGTCACTGAAGCTTTCTTT.

V is TRBV19 and J is TRBJ1-5; 12 bases line up with TRBD1. Germline V gives CDR1 LNHDA, CDR2 SQIVND (reference sequence). Trimming took 7 bases from V and 4 from J; bases not matched to a gene: 11. The CDR3 covers 17 residues. CDR3 amino acids: CASTWDRGRIRNQPQHF. CDR3 DNA: TGTGCCAGTACTTGGGACAGGGGGCGAATACGGAATCAGCCCCAGCATTTT.

This chain connects TRBV30 to TRBJ1-3; the D gene is possibly TRBD1 (5 bases). Looked up from germline, CDR1 is GTSNPN and CDR2 is SVGIG (reference sequence). The V gene lost 2 bases and the J gene lost 0 bases, with 8 bases spanning the gap. The CDR3 has 14 amino acids. The DNA for the CDR3 is TGTGCCTGGAGTCCGGGGGGCTCTGGAAACACCATATATTTT. It is translated as CAWSPGGSGNTIYF.

This clone is a singleton in its sample. The chain carries TRBV16 and TRBJ2-5; 9 nucleotides agree with TRBD1. CDR3 length: 15 amino acids. Germline CDR1 is KGHSY and CDR2 is FQNENV. With 3 bases clipped from V and 5 bases from J, the junction kept 7 bases outside the gene matches. CDR3 in DNA: TGTGCCAGCAGCCACCCGCACAGGGGGCAGGAGACCCAGTACTTC. It yields the protein CASSHPHRGQETQYF.

The chain has TRBV7-9 and TRBJ1-1; D is ambiguous. The CDR3 spans 13 residues. Germline V CDR1 and CDR2: SEHNR, FQNEAQ (reference sequence). V lost 2 bases to trimming and J lost 1 base, with 5 bases between them. The CDR3, as DNA: TGTGCCAGCAGCTTACAGTCGAACACTGAAGCTTTCTTT. Protein product: CASSLQSNTEAFF.

In its sample, this clone was seen once. In nucleotides, the CDR3 is TGTGCCAGCAGCCAAGCAGGGGCTCTATACAATGAGCAGTTCTTC. It translates to CASSQAGALYNEQFF. The chain carries TRBV11-3 and TRBJ2-1, with D maybe TRBD1 (6 bases). The CDR3 covers 15 residues. The germline V and J ends were trimmed by 5 bases and 4 bases, with 15 bases remaining between them. CDR1 is SGHNT and CDR2 is YENEEA in the germline V gene.

The chain carries TRBV19 and TRBJ1-5, with a possible D match to TRBD1 (6 bases). This CDR3 has 14 amino acids. Per the germline V gene, CDR1 is LNHDA and CDR2 is SQIVND (reference sequence). Deletions cut 1 base from V and 4 bases from J, with 8 bases between. DNA of the CDR3: TGTGCCAGTAGTATAGGGACAGCGAATCAGCCCCAGCATTTT. Amino acid sequence: CASSIGTANQPQHF.

The V gene is TRBV6-6, the J gene TRBJ2-5; the match to TRBD1 covers 7 bases. With V trimmed by 2 bases and J by 4 bases, 7 bases remained unmatched. Germline V lookup: CDR1 MNHNY, CDR2 SVGAGI (reference sequence). CDR3 length equals 15 residues. CDR3 in DNA: TGTGCCAGCAGTTACGGACGGACAGGTCGAGAGACCCAGTACTTC. Translation gives CASSYGRTGRETQYF.

V is TRBV7-2 and J is TRBJ1-1; unclear D gene. Germline-derived CDR1 and CDR2 are SGHTA and FQGNSA. Trimming removed 5 bases at V and 10 bases at J, with 14 bases between. The CDR3 is 12 residues long. The CDR3 nucleotides are TGTGCCAGCAGCAGGGAGCAAAGGAGAGCTTTCTTT. Encoded protein: CASSREQRRAFF.

This clone was observed a single time. The chain combines TRBV29-1 with TRBJ2-7, with 7 bases fitting TRBD1. The CDR3 length is 14 residues. V was clipped by 7 bases and J by 0 bases; unmatched bases: 9. CDR1 and CDR2 from the germline V gene are SQVTM and ANQGSEA. The CDR3 region has the DNA TGCAGCGGGAGGACAGGACCGAGCTCCTACGAGCAGTACTTC. This gives the protein CSGRTGPSSYEQYF.

The sample holds many counts of this clone. Compared with germline, one end of the junction differs, possibly owing to a read error. This sequence joins TRBV7-9 and TRBJ2-7, with TRBD1 matching over 7 bases. The CDR3 loop spans 11 amino acids. Germline loops: CDR1 SEHNR, CDR2 FQNEAQ (reference sequence). The CDR3 DNA sequence: TGTGCCAGCAGCCTCGACAGGGAGAGGGGCTTC. It is translated as CASSLDRERGF.

The genes are TRBV11-2 and TRBJ2-3; D gene ambiguous. V was trimmed by 4 bases and J by 4 bases, leaving 9 bases between them. The germline gives CDR1 SGHAT, CDR2 FQNNGV. CDR3 length: 13 amino acids. In nucleotides, the CDR3 is TGTGCCAGCAGCTCGGGTTCAGCAGATACGCAGTATTTT. Its translation: CASSSGSADTQYF.

The chain couples TRBV30 to TRBJ2-5, with 10 bases lining up with TRBD2. V shed 2 bases and J 0 bases; nucleotides not matched to a gene: 3. This CDR3 has 15 amino acids. Germline CDR1 reads GTSNPN; CDR2 reads SVGIG (reference sequence). This chain's CDR3 is CAWSNGLADQETQYF. In DNA form, the CDR3 reads TGTGCCTGGAGTAACGGACTAGCGGACCAAGAGACCCAGTACTTC.

The chain carries TRBV5-3 and TRBJ1-5; D ambiguous. TRBV5-3 belongs to the ORF category, with a function that is uncertain. This CDR3 has 13 amino acids. Trimming took 5 bases from V and 7 from J, leaving 13 bases between them. Here the CDR3 reads CARRGPGDQPQHF. The CDR3 coding sequence is TGTGCCAGAAGAGGCCCTGGAGACCAGCCCCAGCATTTT.

This sequence joins TRBV11-1 and TRBJ2-1; 10 bases agree with TRBD2. CDR1 SGHAT and CDR2 FQDESV come from the germline V gene (reference sequence). Germline trimming cut 4 bases from V and 3 bases from J; bases unmatched to any gene: 6. The length of the CDR3 is 16 residues. DNA of the CDR3: TGTGCCAGCAGCTCCGGACTAGCGGAGGGCTACAATGAGCAGTTCTTC. Translated, it gives CASSSGLAEGYNEQFF.

This chain links TRBV6-5 with TRBJ2-7, with D maybe TRBD1 (6 bases). The CDR3 length is 15 residues. Germline CDR1 reads MNHEY; CDR2 reads SVGAGI. V was cut by 6 bases and J by 2 bases, with 17 bases left in between. The CDR3, as DNA: TGTGCCAGCAGCCAAACGCCCAGGGGAGCCTACGAGCAGTACTTC. Its translation is CASSQTPRGAYEQYF.